The T cell receptor (beta chain) under discussion was sequenced for a study of T cell responses to AZD1222 COVID-19 vaccine. General observations from the study: Most donors were white British and more were female, and clonal diversity was possibly underestimated.

Remarks on this clone: Its antigen remains unidentified.

V was pared by 4 bases and J by 11 bases, with 11 bases of the junction left unmatched. Germline V gene data show CDR1 as SGHRS and CDR2 as YFSETQ. The CDR3 is 13 amino acids. The repertoire was sequenced with immunoSEQ multiplex PCR; TCRdb's copy has only in-frame clones and lacks some. This repertoire shows some 80,000 clones, roughly 86% found once; its top ten account for about 5%. The rearrangement uses TRBV5-1 and TRBJ1-1, with 7 bases fitting TRBD1. The receptor was isolated from an adult in good health. Sequencing was performed on peripheral blood, taken on day 0 of MenACWY control vaccination. The CDR3 is CASSNRQGLDAFF. Here the CDR3 DNA reads TGCGCCAGCAGCAACCGACAGGGTTTGGATGCTTTCTTT.